The 6 T cell receptor beta chains presented below share a single source sample, sequenced in a study of blood T cells in healthy people across ages. A J-beta primer mix and a sample-barcoded 5' primer were used in a second PCR of about 7 to 12 cycles. MiXCR, applied by TCRdb to the 5' RACE reads, yields one record per CDR3 protein. Altogether roughly 930,000 distinct CDR3 sequences are present, around 46% being singletons, with the ten largest covering around an eighth. Sequencing used blood. The receptors derive from a man aged 25 to 40 in good health.

This clonotype was seen repeatedly, ten times or more. V is TRBV12-3 or TRBV12-4 and J is TRBJ1-2; the D is unclear. Trimming shortened V by 6 bases and J by 6 bases, and 11 bases separated the two germline ends. The CDR3 spans 12 residues. The CDR3 reads CASRTGANGYTF. CDR3 in DNA: TGTGCCAGCAGGACGGGAGCTAATGGCTACACCTTC.

This clonotype was seen more than once but under ten times. The chain joins TRBV29-1 to TRBJ1-1; tentatively, D is TRBD1 (6 bases). This CDR3 contains 13 residues. V lost 6 bases and J 5 bases, leaving 16 bases between the germline ends. Germline CDR1 is SQVTM and CDR2 is ANQGSEA. The DNA of the CDR3 is TGCAGCGTCAGACAGGAGTGGAGGACTGAAGCTTTCTTT. This translates into CSVRQEWRTEAFF.

V and J are TRBV21-1 and TRBJ2-3; TRBD2 is taken as the D call from the table, unchecked against the DNA. TRBV21-1 is a documented pseudogene. The CDR3 has 19 amino acids. The CDR3 region is CASRTSWESGGSRADTQYF. Here the CDR3 DNA reads TGTGCCAGCAGGACGTCATGGGAGTCTGGCGGGTCTAGGGCAGATACGCAGTATTTT.

V and J are TRBV27 and TRBJ2-4, with 9 bases lining up with TRBD1. V trimming: 8 bases; J trimming: 6 bases; junction bases outside the gene matches: 11. CDR1 and CDR2 (germline): MNHEY, SMNVEV (reference sequence). There are 15 residues in the CDR3. CDR3 sequence reads: CASGRTGQGGNIQYF. The CDR3 DNA is TGTGCCAGCGGTAGAACGGGACAGGGTGGAAACATTCAGTACTTC.

This clonotype came up a few times. The chain couples TRBV20-1 to TRBJ2-7; either TRBD1 or TRBD2 may supply D (5 bases each). The length of the CDR3 is 13 residues. Germline V gene lookup returns CDR1 DFQATT and CDR2 SNEGSKA (reference sequence). Trimming stripped 3 bases from V and 3 bases from J, with 12 bases between. The CDR3 region has the DNA TGCAGTGCTAGTCAGGGACCGTACTACGAGCAGTACTTC. Its protein is CSASQGPYYEQYF.

This sequence joins TRBV20-1 and TRBJ2-7; 9 bases fit TRBD1. Germline CDR1 is DFQATT and CDR2 is SNEGSKA (reference sequence). The V and J ends lost 0 bases and 2 bases, in that order; junction bases with no gene match: 5. The CDR3 consists of 15 residues. DNA for the CDR3: TGCAGTGCTAGAGAGTCGACAGGGGGAACCTACGAGCAGTACTTC. Its translation: CSARESTGGTYEQYF.